The clone carrying this T cell receptor beta chain appeared a few times. Its antigen is unknown. The source of the sample is a study of human T cells and chemical hapten exposure. Study at large: Patients, predominantly female, presented with alopecia areata, totalis or universalis.

Deletions cut 3 bases from V and 4 bases from J, with 13 bases between. The CDR3 runs to 13 residues. CDR1 is DFQATT and CDR2 is SNEGSKA in the germline V gene (reference sequence). The time point here: pre-sensitization, week 0. Indicated treatment: therapeutic diphenylcyclopropenone sensitization with weekly scalp DPC. Broader study findings: TCRs whose frequency exceeded 1 in 1000 remained the same following DPC sensitization. Expanded TCR counts at PT1 went up together with patch test score, a positive correlation. Donors, who had alopecia, may show an immune response that differs from healthy people's.

TCRdb recomputed calls from the RACE reads with MiXCR, one row per CDR3 protein. The sample yields more than 250,000 distinct CDR3 sequences, about 8.6% seen once. The sequencing used whole blood, collected in connection with sensitization to the hapten diphenylcyclopropenone (DPC). This sequence originates from a woman between 40 and 50 years old with alopecia areata. Some clones in this sample may be carry-over from other donors' samples. The chain couples TRBV20-1 to TRBJ2-7; D might be TRBD1 or TRBD2, each matching 5 bases. The CDR3 loop is CSASPRGGYEQYF. The CDR3 nucleotides are TGCAGTGCTAGCCCGAGGGGTGGATACGAGCAGTACTTC.